What follows describes a single T cell receptor beta chain. Germline CDR1 SGHTA, CDR2 FQGNSA. The CDR3 sequence is 15 residues long. Trimming shortened V by 5 bases and J by 0 bases, and 13 bases separated the two germline ends. TCRdb fed the 5' RACE reads into MiXCR, producing one record per CDR3 protein. This sample carries approximately 200,000 distinct CDR3 sequences, 13% of them seen once, and the ten largest clones take roughly 9.6%. This entry comes from a study of CD8 T cells in ankylosing spondylitis. V gene TRBV7-2 combines with J gene TRBJ1-1; D possibly corresponds to TRBD1 (5 bases). The clonotype comes from a female donor with ankylosing spondylitis or in good health (not recorded which). Sequenced: blood, either unsorted or a sorted T cell fraction (not recorded which). This chain's CDR3 is CASSVDGGMNTEAFF. DNA for the CDR3: TGTGCCAGCAGCGTAGACGGGGGGATGAACACTGAAGCTTTCTTT.